The next 9 T cell receptor beta chains were all read from a single sample in a study of PD-L1 blockade in urothelial cancer. Clones were sequenced by immunoSEQ multiplex PCR, and TCRdb holds only the in-frame ones, with some missing. The sample shows around 130,000 clones, approximately 84% of them seen only once. Noted time point: pretreatment peripheral blood. This specimen was PBMCs, taken around atezolizumab (anti-PD-L1) treatment. The receptors come from a man aged 50 to 59 with urothelial cancer.

This chain uses TRBV19 with TRBJ2-5; tentatively, D is TRBD1 (7 bases). From germline, CDR1 is LNHDA and CDR2 SQIVND (reference sequence). The CDR3 runs to 17 residues. V was trimmed by 5 bases and J by 0 bases, leaving 19 bases between them. The CDR3 sequence: CASSGQRSGGYQETQYF. The CDR3 nucleotides read TGTGCCAGTAGTGGTCAACGGTCAGGGGGGTACCAAGAGACCCAGTACTTC.

This clone occurred once. The gene calls are TRBV7-2 and TRBJ2-3; 7 bases match TRBD1. The CDR3 sequence is 19 residues long. V dropped 1 base and J dropped 0; count of bases not matched to a gene: 13. Germline V CDR1 and CDR2: SGHTA, FQGNSA. The chain's CDR3 is CASSLVKGQIYESTDTQYF. In DNA form, the CDR3 reads TGTGCCAGCAGCTTAGTCAAGGGACAGATCTATGAAAGCACAGATACGCAGTATTTT.

The CDR3 DNA is TGTGCCTGGAACTTCGGGCGCGGGGAAAAACTGTTTTTT. Amino acid sequence: CAWNFGRGEKLFF. The gene calls are TRBV30 and TRBJ1-4; D remains unclear. CDR3 length: 13 residues. The germline V gene encodes CDR1 GTSNPN and CDR2 SVGIG (reference sequence). V lost 4 bases and J 8 bases, leaving 14 bases between the germline ends.

The rearrangement links TRBV28 to TRBJ2-7; 9 bases are shared with TRBD1. CDR1 is MDHEN, CDR2 SYDVKM, per germline. CDR3 length: 16 amino acids. After removal of 5 bases from V and 6 bases from J, the junction contained 14 bases not matched to a gene. This chain's CDR3 is CASSQLPGTGTVEQYF. The DNA of the CDR3 is TGTGCCAGCAGTCAACTCCCCGGGACAGGGACCGTCGAGCAGTACTTC.

In nucleotides, the CDR3 is TGTGCCAGCAGCCTGACTAGCGGGAGTCACGAGCAGTACTTC. The encoded protein is CASSLTSGSHEQYF. This chain links TRBV2 with TRBJ2-7; TRBD2 matches 12 bases. This CDR3 contains 14 residues. Germline V gene data show CDR1 as SNHLY and CDR2 as FYNNEI. Trimming removed 6 bases from V and 5 bases from J; junction bases left unmatched: 5.

This chain joins TRBV19 and TRBJ2-1; 8 bases match TRBD1. The CDR3 totals 15 residues. Germline V gene data show CDR1 as LNHDA and CDR2 as SQIVND (reference sequence). Germline trimming cut 3 bases from V and 4 bases from J; bases unmatched to any gene: 5. The CDR3 coding sequence is TGTGCCAGTAGTATTGGACAGGGTGGTTACAATGAGCAGTTCTTC. It translates to CASSIGQGGYNEQFF.

This clone has just a few counts. The gene calls are TRBV5-8 and TRBJ2-5; 14 nucleotides align to TRBD2. Germline CDR1 is SGHTS and CDR2 is YDEGEE. The V and J ends lost 0 bases and 5 bases, in that order; junction bases with no gene match: 6. CDR3 length: 17 amino acids. CDR3 in DNA: TGTGCCAGCAGCTTGGCGACTAGCGGGAGGGCCTGGGAGACCCAGTACTTC. Its translation is CASSLATSGRAWETQYF. Based on the CDR3 plus reference TRBV5-8 and TRBJ2-5, the full variable domain is EAGVTQSPTHLIKTRGQQATLRCSPISGHTSVYWYQQALGLGLQFLLWYDEGEERNRGNFPPRFSGRQFPNYSSELNVNALELEDSALYLCASSLATSGRAWETQYFGPGTRLLVL.

The CDR3 reads CASSVEGQGGAGANVLTF. CDR3 nucleotides: TGTGCCAGCAGCGTAGAGGGACAGGGAGGCGCTGGGGCCAACGTCCTGACTTTC. The chain couples TRBV9 to TRBJ2-6; 9 bases agree with TRBD1. Germline V CDR1 and CDR2: SGDLS, YYNGEE. There are 18 residues in the CDR3. Losses at the gene ends were 0 bases for V and 2 bases for J; bases not matched to a gene: 6.

This clone came up once. V is TRBV6-7 and J is TRBJ1-3; tentative D call: TRBD1 (5 bases). TRBV6-7 is filed as an ORF, its function uncertain. This CDR3 contains 17 residues. Trimming removed 5 bases at V and 4 bases at J, with 21 bases between. CDR3 protein: CASSRSRDFNIGNTIYF. The DNA of the CDR3 is TGTGCCAGCAGTAGAAGTCGGGACTTTAACATAGGAAACACCATATATTTT.